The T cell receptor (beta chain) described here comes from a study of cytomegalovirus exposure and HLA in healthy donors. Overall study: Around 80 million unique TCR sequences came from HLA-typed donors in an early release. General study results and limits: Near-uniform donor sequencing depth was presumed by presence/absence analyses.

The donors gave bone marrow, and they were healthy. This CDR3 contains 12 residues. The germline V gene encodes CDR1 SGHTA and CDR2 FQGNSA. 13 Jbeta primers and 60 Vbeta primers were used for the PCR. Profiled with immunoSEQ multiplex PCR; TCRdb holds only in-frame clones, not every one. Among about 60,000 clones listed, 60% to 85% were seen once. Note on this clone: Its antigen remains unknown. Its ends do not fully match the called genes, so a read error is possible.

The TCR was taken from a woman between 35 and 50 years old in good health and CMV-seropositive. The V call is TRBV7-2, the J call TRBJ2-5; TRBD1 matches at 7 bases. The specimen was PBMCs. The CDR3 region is CASSSGQLVRNF. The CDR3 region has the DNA TGTGCCAGCAGCTCGGGACAGCTAGTTCGGAACTTC.